The next 20 T cell receptor beta chains were all read from a single sample in a study of T cell repertoires in cytomegalovirus infection. TCRdb used MiXCR to reprocess the reads, holding one entry per CDR3 protein. The data show around 550,000 distinct CDR3 sequences, with approximately 25% seen just once and less than 15% held by the top ten. Sequences were obtained from PBMCs. Receptors originate from a human donor in good health (CMV status not recorded). Some clones in this sample may be carry-over from other donors' samples.

The J gene is TRBJ2-3, the V gene TRBV19, with D tentatively TRBD1 or TRBD2 (6 bases each). V lost 2 bases to trimming and J lost 2 bases, with 8 bases between them. The CDR3 runs 14 residues. Germline assignment: CDR1 LNHDA and CDR2 SQIVND (reference sequence). The DNA of the CDR3 is TGTGCCAGTAGTATACGGGGGCCCACAGATACGCAGTATTTT. Amino acid sequence: CASSIRGPTDTQYF.

This clonotype was counted only a few times. The chain links TRBV28 to TRBJ2-3, with 13 bases aligning to TRBD2. CDR1 and CDR2 (germline): MDHEN, SYDVKM. The CDR3 spans 18 residues. V was clipped by 2 bases and J by 3 bases; unmatched bases: 8. The CDR3 reads CASSLEPGLAGETDTQYF. The CDR3, as DNA: TGTGCCAGCAGTTTAGAACCCGGACTAGCGGGAGAAACAGATACGCAGTATTTT.

This clonotype was counted between two and nine times. Written as DNA, the CDR3 is TGTGCCAGCAGCTTAGACGCATACGGGAAGTACAATGAGCAGTTCTTC. This gives the protein CASSLDAYGKYNEQFF. The rearrangement links TRBV7-6 to TRBJ2-1; possibly TRBD2 for D (5 bases). Germline V gives CDR1 SGHVS, CDR2 FNYEAQ. Trimming took 1 base from V and 4 from J, leaving 14 bases between them. There are 16 residues in the CDR3.

The genes are TRBV10-3 and TRBJ2-5; D unclear. CDR1 is ENHRY and CDR2 is SYGVKD in the germline V gene. Between the trimmed V and J ends, which lost 5 bases and 4 bases, there was a span of 11 bases. This CDR3 has 13 residues. The CDR3 sequence: CAISPGRRETQYF. In DNA form, the CDR3 reads TGTGCCATCAGTCCGGGTAGAAGAGAGACCCAGTACTTC.

This sequence joins TRBV29-1 and TRBJ1-1; no definite D call. V dropped 7 bases and J dropped 5 bases, with 17 bases sitting between them. This CDR3 has 13 residues. Germline lookup yields CDR1 SQVTM and CDR2 ANQGSEA. The CDR3 loop reads CSALSLGGTEAFF. The CDR3 nucleotides read TGCAGCGCATTGTCCCTAGGTGGGACTGAAGCTTTCTTT. Full variable domain (rest looked up from reference TRBV29-1 and TRBJ1-1): SAVISQKPSRDICQRGTSLTIQCQVDSQVTMMFWYRQQPGQSLTLIATANQGSEATYESGFVIDKFPISRPNLTFSTLTVSNMSPEDSSIYLCSALSLGGTEAFFGQGTRLTVV.

The rearrangement links TRBV7-2 to TRBJ2-1; 10 bases align to TRBD2. CDR3 length equals 16 residues. The germline CDR1 and CDR2 sequences are SGHTA and FQGNSA. V was pared by 5 bases and J by 3 bases, with 7 bases of the junction left unmatched. The CDR3 here is CASSQTSGTVYNEQFF. CDR3 nucleotides: TGTGCCAGCAGCCAAACTAGCGGGACAGTCTACAATGAGCAGTTCTTC.

CDR3 DNA sequence: TGTGCCAGTAGAGAGACAGGGATCTTCAATGAGCAGTTCTTC. Its protein is CASRETGIFNEQFF. V is TRBV19 and J is TRBJ2-1, with 7 positions matching TRBD1. The junction had 8 bases not matched to a gene; V was cut back by 6 bases and J by 6 bases. The CDR3 contains 14 residues. The germline CDR1 and CDR2 sequences are LNHDA and SQIVND (reference sequence).

The sample holds a few counts of this clonotype. J is TRBJ2-1 and V is TRBV6-1; 10 bases are a match to TRBD2. CDR3 length: 14 amino acids. The V and J ends lost 6 bases and 5 bases, in that order; junction bases with no gene match: 4. CDR1 and CDR2 from the germline V gene are MNHNS and SASEGT. The CDR3 sequence is CASRDSGGNNEQFF. The CDR3 DNA sequence: TGTGCCAGCAGGGATAGCGGGGGGAACAATGAGCAGTTCTTC.

This clonotype was counted between two and nine times. The chain employs TRBV19 and TRBJ1-5; no clear D gene. The CDR3 loop spans 14 amino acids. CDR1 and CDR2 from the germline V gene are LNHDA and SQIVND (reference sequence). Between the trimmed V and J ends, which lost 3 bases and 0 bases, there was a span of 6 bases. CDR3 nucleotides: TGTGCCAGTAGTATTCCAGTTAGCAATCAGCCCCAGCATTTT. It is translated as CASSIPVSNQPQHF.

This sequence joins TRBV4-3 and TRBJ2-6, with D unresolved. Germline loops: CDR1 LGHNA, CDR2 YSLEER. Trimming stripped 0 bases from V and 0 bases from J, with 9 bases between. The CDR3 extends over 17 amino acids. The CDR3 loop is CASSQEVTGSGANVLTF. The DNA for the CDR3 is TGCGCCAGCAGCCAAGAGGTGACGGGCTCTGGGGCCAACGTCCTGACTTTC.

The J gene is TRBJ1-4, the V gene TRBV10-3; 7 nucleotides match TRBD1. V lost 6 bases, J lost 4 bases, and 5 bases stayed unmatched. CDR1 and CDR2 (germline): ENHRY, SYGVKD. The CDR3 is made up of 14 amino acids. CDR3 protein: CAIRPTGNNEKLFF. The CDR3 coding sequence is TGTGCCATCAGACCGACAGGGAATAATGAAAAACTGTTTTTT.

Many counts were recorded for this clonotype. V is TRBV7-9 and J is TRBJ2-3, with D possibly matching TRBD2 (5 bases). The length of the CDR3 is 14 residues. Germline assignment: CDR1 SEHNR and CDR2 FQNEAQ (reference sequence). Trimming removed 3 bases from V and 7 bases from J, with 14 bases in between. As DNA, the CDR3 is TGTGCCAGCAGCTTGGCTCCTACGGGGTATACGCAGTATTTT. Translated, it gives CASSLAPTGYTQYF.

This clonotype came up many times. This chain joins TRBV4-1 and TRBJ1-2; D call uncertain. The CDR3 covers 13 residues. With 0 bases removed from V and 4 bases from J, the gap between germline ends came to 6 bases. Germline V gene sequence: CDR1 MGHRA, CDR2 YSYEKL. For the CDR3, the DNA is TGCGCCAGCAGCCAAGATCCCGGCTATGGCTACACCTTC. Translated, it gives CASSQDPGYGYTF.

The genes are TRBV28 and TRBJ2-3, with a tentative D call TRBD2 (6 bases). V lost 6 bases, J lost 7 bases, and 14 bases lay in between. This CDR3 is built from 13 residues. Germline V gene data show CDR1 as MDHEN and CDR2 as SYDVKM. The CDR3 protein is CASRSGVVNTQYF. CDR3 coding DNA: TGTGCCAGCAGGTCGGGAGTAGTGAATACGCAGTATTTT.

The chain is built from TRBV27 and TRBJ2-6; 8 bases align to TRBD1. The CDR3 extends over 15 amino acids. The germline V gene encodes CDR1 MNHEY and CDR2 SMNVEV (reference sequence). V shed 6 bases and J 0 bases; nucleotides not matched to a gene: 1. The CDR3 is CASRTGDSGANVLTF. CDR3 DNA sequence: TGTGCCAGCAGGACAGGGGACTCTGGGGCCAACGTCCTGACTTTC.

The chain employs TRBV4-1 and TRBJ1-5; the D gene is possibly TRBD1 (5 bases). This CDR3 is 16 amino acids long. Germline assignment: CDR1 MGHRA and CDR2 YSYEKL. V was pared by 2 bases and J by 2 bases, with 13 bases between. The CDR3 spells CASSQITKTGNQPQHF. CDR3 nucleotides: TGCGCCAGCAGCCAAATCACAAAGACAGGCAATCAGCCCCAGCATTTT.

This clonotype occurred a few times. V gene TRBV7-2 combines with J gene TRBJ2-7, with D hard to call. Germline V gene data show CDR1 as SGHTA and CDR2 as FQGNSA. V was pared by 5 bases and J by 4 bases, with 12 bases between. This CDR3 spans 13 amino acids. The CDR3 nucleotides read TGTGCCAGCAGCCTCGCGGTCCAGTACGAGCAGTACGTC. Protein sequence: CASSLAVQYEQYV.

This clonotype has ten or more counts. This chain joins TRBV7-3 and TRBJ2-4; 10 positions match TRBD2. The CDR3 extends over 18 amino acids. Trimming cost V 5 bases and J 7 bases; bases outside gene matches: 17. Per germline, CDR1 SGHTA and CDR2 FQGTGA. Written as DNA, the CDR3 is TGTGCCAGCAGCCCATCACCCGGAGCGGGAGGGCCGGTTAACATTCAGTACTTC. Translated: CASSPSPGAGGPVNIQYF.

V gene TRBV6-1 combines with J gene TRBJ1-2, with D unresolved. The germline V gene encodes CDR1 MNHNS and CDR2 SASEGT. The CDR3 consists of 13 residues. Trimming took 1 base from V and 4 from J, leaving 7 bases between them. CDR3 sequence (DNA): TGTGCCAGCAGTGAAGGACGCGGCTATGGCTACACCTTC. Translating it yields CASSEGRGYGYTF.

There are a few counts of this clonotype. The chain links TRBV10-3 to TRBJ2-3; the D gene is possibly TRBD2 (5 bases). Trimming pared 4 bases from V and 1 base from J, leaving 12 bases between. CDR1 is ENHRY and CDR2 is SYGVKD in the germline V gene. The CDR3 is 15 amino acids. The CDR3 DNA reads TGTGCCATCAGTGTGGGTAGCGCCGGCACAGATACGCAGTATTTT. Amino acid sequence: CAISVGSAGTDTQYF.